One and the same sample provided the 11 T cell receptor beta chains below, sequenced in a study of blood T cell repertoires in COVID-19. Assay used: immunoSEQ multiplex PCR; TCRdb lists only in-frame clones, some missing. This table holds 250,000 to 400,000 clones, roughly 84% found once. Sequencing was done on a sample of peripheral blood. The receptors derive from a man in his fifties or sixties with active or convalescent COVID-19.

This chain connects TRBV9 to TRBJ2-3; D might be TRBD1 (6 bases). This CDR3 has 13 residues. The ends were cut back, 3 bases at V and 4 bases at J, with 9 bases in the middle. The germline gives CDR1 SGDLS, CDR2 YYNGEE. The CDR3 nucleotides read TGTGCCAGCAGCGAGGGGGTGGCAGATACGCAGTATTTT. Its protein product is CASSEGVADTQYF.

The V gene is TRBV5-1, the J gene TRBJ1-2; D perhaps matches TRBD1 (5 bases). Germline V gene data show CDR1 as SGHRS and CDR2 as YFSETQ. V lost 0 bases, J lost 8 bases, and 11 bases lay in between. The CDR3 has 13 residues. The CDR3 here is CASSLDGALGYTF. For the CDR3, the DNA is TGCGCCAGCAGCTTGGATGGGGCCCTGGGCTACACCTTC.

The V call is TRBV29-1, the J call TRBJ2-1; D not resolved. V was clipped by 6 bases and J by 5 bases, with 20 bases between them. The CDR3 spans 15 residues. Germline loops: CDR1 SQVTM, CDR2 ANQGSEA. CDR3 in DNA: TGCAGCGTCCGAGCGACGGGTGTCTCTCACAATGAGCAGTTCTTC. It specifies CSVRATGVSHNEQFF.

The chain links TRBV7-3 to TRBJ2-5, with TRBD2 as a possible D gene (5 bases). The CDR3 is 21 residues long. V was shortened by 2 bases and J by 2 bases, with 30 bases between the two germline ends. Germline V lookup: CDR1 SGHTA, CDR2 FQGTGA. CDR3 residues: CASSLLSGNGSTPYKQETQYF. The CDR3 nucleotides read TGTGCCAGCAGCTTATTATCCGGGAATGGATCCACACCTTACAAACAAGAGACCCAGTACTTC.

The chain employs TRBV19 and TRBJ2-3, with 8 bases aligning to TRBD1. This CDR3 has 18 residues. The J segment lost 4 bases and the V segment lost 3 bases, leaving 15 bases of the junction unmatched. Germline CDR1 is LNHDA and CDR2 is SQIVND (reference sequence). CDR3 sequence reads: CASSMSTDRGWLADTQYF. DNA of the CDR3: TGTGCCAGTAGTATGTCTACAGACAGGGGATGGTTGGCAGATACGCAGTATTTT.

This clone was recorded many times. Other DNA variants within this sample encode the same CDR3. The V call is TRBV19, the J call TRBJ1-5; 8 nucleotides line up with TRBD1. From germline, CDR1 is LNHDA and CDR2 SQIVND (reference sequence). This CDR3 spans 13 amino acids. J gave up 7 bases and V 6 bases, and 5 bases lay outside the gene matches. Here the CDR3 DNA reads TGTGCCAGTAGGACACAGGGGGACCAGCCCCAGCATTTT. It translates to CASRTQGDQPQHF. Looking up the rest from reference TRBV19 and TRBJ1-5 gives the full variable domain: DGGITQSPKYLFRKEGQNVTLSCEQNLNHDAMYWYRQDPGQGLRLIYYSQIVNDFQKGDIAEGYSVSREKKESFPLTVTSAQKNPTAFYLCASRTQGDQPQHFGDGTRLSIL.

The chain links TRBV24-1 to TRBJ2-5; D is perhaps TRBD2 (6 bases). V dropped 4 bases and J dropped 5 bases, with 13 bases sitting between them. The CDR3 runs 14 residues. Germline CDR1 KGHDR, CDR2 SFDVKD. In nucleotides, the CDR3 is TGTGCCACCAGTGAGGCGGGACGGGGGGAGACCCAGTACTTC. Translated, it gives CATSEAGRGETQYF.

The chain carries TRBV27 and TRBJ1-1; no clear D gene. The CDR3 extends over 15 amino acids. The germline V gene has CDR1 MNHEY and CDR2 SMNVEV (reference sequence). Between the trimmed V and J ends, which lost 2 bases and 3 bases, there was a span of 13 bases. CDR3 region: CASSLRPGWDTEAFF. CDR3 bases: TGTGCCAGCAGTTTACGGCCGGGGTGGGACACTGAAGCTTTCTTT.

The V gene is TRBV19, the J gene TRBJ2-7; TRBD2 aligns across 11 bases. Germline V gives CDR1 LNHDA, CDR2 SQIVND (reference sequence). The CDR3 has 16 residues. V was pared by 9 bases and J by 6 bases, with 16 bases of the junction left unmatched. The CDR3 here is CASRVTASGRTGEQYF. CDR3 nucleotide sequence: TGTGCCAGCCGAGTTACGGCTAGCGGGAGGACTGGCGAGCAGTACTTC.

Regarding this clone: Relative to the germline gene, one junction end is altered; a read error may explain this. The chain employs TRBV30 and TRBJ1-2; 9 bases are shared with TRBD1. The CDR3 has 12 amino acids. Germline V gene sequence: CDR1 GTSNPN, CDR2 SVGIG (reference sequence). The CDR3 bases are TGTGCCTGGAGTGTACAAGAAGGACAGGGGCACTTC. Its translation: CAWSVQEGQGHF.

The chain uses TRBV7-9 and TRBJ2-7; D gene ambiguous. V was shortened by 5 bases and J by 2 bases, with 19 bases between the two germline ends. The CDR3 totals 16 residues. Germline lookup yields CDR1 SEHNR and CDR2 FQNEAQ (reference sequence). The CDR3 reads CASSPLQSYQTYEQYF. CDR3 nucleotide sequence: TGTGCCAGCAGCCCTCTTCAGTCTTACCAGACCTACGAGCAGTACTTC.